These 20 T cell receptor beta chains were all obtained from the same sample, sequenced in a study of tumor-infiltrating lymphocytes in primary liver carcinoma. Each 20-30 mg portion of unsorted bulk tissue served as the source for co-extraction of RNA and DNA. Researchers generated TCR beta cDNA from roughly 520 ng of total RNA, relying on a constant-region primer. Construction of TCR beta libraries relied on three successive nested multiplex PCR rounds employing slightly modified ARM-PCR. TRBV1-TRBV30 forward and Cbeta reverse primers drove the first two roughly 11-cycle rounds. TCRdb redid the calling of the multiplex PCR reads with MiXCR, one entry per CDR3 protein. The sample has roughly 25,000 distinct CDR3 sequences; 78% are singletons. Sample: liver tumor tissue from sampling region 3. Specified subset: tumor region T3, left-lateral pole. The receptors derive from a man in his forties or fifties with primary liver carcinoma and hepatitis B virus infection.

Details on this clonotype: One end of the junction does not line up with germline, which may come from a read error. The rearrangement joins TRBV7-8 to TRBJ2-2; TRBD2 aligns across 12 bases. There are 17 residues in the CDR3. CDR1 is SGHVS and CDR2 is FQNEAQ in the germline V gene. DNA for the CDR3: TGTGCCAGCAGCTTCCGGACTAGCGGGGCGAACACCGGGGTGCTGTTCTTT. It is translated as CASSFRTSGANTGVLFF.

This clonotype rates as medium-sized (0.01 to 0.1%). The CDR3 DNA reads TGTGCCTGGAGCGTCAGGGACCACGAGCAGTACTTC. Protein product: CAWSVRDHEQYF. V is TRBV30 and J is TRBJ2-7; D possibly matches TRBD1 or TRBD2 (5 bases each). Germline V lookup: CDR1 GTSNPN, CDR2 SVGIG (reference sequence). Trimming shortened V by 3 bases and J by 5 bases, and 11 bases separated the two germline ends. This CDR3 region has 12 residues.

This chain links TRBV10-3 with TRBJ1-1; perhaps TRBD1 as D (6 bases). Trimming cost V 8 bases and J 8 bases, with 15 bases left between them. CDR3 length: 12 residues. Looked up from germline, CDR1 is ENHRY and CDR2 is SYGVKD. CDR3 bases: TGTGCCATCGGTCCAGGGGTCGCCGAAGCTTTCTTT. The encoded protein is CAIGPGVAEAFF.

V is TRBV20-1 and J is TRBJ1-6; D is unclear. The CDR3 totals 12 residues. Germline CDR1 reads DFQATT; CDR2 reads SNEGSKA (reference sequence). V was trimmed by 7 bases and J by 8 bases, leaving 12 bases between them. CDR3 nucleotide sequence: TGCAGTGTTAGGAACGGAGATTCACCCCTCCACTTT. This translates into CSVRNGDSPLHF.

This clonotype was seen a single time. The conserved phenylalanine or tryptophan is not found at the CDR3 terminus, so this likely reflects a read error. V is TRBV6-5 and J is TRBJ2-5, with unresolved D. Trimming stripped 7 bases from V and 7 bases from J, with 10 bases between. Germline V gives CDR1 MNHEY, CDR2 SVGAGI. The CDR3 covers 11 residues. CDR3 DNA sequence: TGTGCCAGCACCGCCCGCGGGACCCAGTACCAC. This encodes CASTARGTQYH.

About this clonotype itself: As the CDR3 is not closed by the conserved phenylalanine or tryptophan, this likely results from a read error. This sequence joins TRBV5-6 and TRBJ2-2; the D gene is possibly TRBD1 (5 bases). Germline CDR1 reads SGHDT; CDR2 reads YYEEEE. Trimming took off 4 bases at V and 1 base at J, with 11 bases between the two ends. There are 15 residues in the CDR3. CDR3 in amino acids: CASSPGFENTGELFH. The CDR3 nucleotides are TGTGCCAGCAGCCCAGGGTTCGAGAACACCGGGGAGCTGTTTCAT.

Points on this clonotype: At one boundary the junction diverges from the germline segment, which might be a read error. J is TRBJ2-2 and V is TRBV7-8, with D perhaps assigned TRBD1 or TRBD2 (5 bases each). Per germline, CDR1 SGHVS and CDR2 FQNEAQ. This CDR3 has 17 amino acids. CDR3 protein: CATSITSPGLFTGELFF. CDR3 nucleotides: TGTGCCACCAGCATCACATCACCGGGGCTCTTCACCGGGGAGCTGTTTTTT.

On this clonotype itself: This sequence may be a read error, since a much larger clone differs from it by one base. V gene TRBV25-1 combines with J gene TRBJ2-2; D is undetermined. This CDR3 has 14 residues. Germline V lookup: CDR1 MGHDK, CDR2 SYGVNS. Trimming removed 3 bases from V and 7 bases from J, with 12 bases in between. The CDR3 sequence is CASSEGTDIGELFF. The CDR3 DNA is TGTGCCAGCAGTGAGGGAACAGACATCGGGGAGCTGTTTTTT. The full variable domain, completed using reference TRBV25-1 and TRBJ2-2, is EADIYQTPRYLVIGTGKKITLECSQTMGHDKMYWYQQDPGMELHLIHYSYGVNSTEKGDLSSESTVSRIRTEHFPLTLESARPSHTSQYLCASSEGTDIGELFFGEGSRLTVL.

This clonotype showed up just a few times. The chain couples TRBV6-5 to TRBJ2-7; the match to TRBD2 covers 14 bases. The germline CDR1 and CDR2 sequences are MNHEY and SVGAGI. Unmatched junction bases numbered 10, after V lost 6 bases and J lost 3 bases. The CDR3 has 17 residues. The CDR3: CASSLAGTSGSFYEQYF. The CDR3 DNA follows: TGTGCCAGCAGCCTCGCCGGGACTAGCGGGAGCTTCTACGAGCAGTACTTC.

This chain connects TRBV5-1 to TRBJ2-3; D perhaps matches TRBD2 (5 bases). Germline V gene sequence: CDR1 SGHRS, CDR2 YFSETQ. The CDR3 length is 14 residues. V shed 5 bases and J shed 2 bases, with 12 bases lying between them. The CDR3 here is CASSEGYPTDTQYF. The DNA for the CDR3 is TGCGCCAGCAGTGAGGGATACCCCACAGATACGCAGTATTTT.

In the case of this clonotype: The junction and the germline gene differ at one end; a read error may be behind it. The genes are TRBV11-2 and TRBJ2-2, with D tentatively TRBD1 or TRBD2 (5 bases each). Germline V CDR1 and CDR2: SGHAT, FQNNGV. This CDR3 is built from 17 residues. This chain's CDR3 is CASSLALGGANIRELFF. CDR3 DNA: TGTGCCAGCAGCTTAGCATTAGGAGGTGCGAACATCAGGGAGCTCTTTTTT.

Of note for this clonotype: Without the conserved terminal phenylalanine or tryptophan, this CDR3 likely stems from a read error. J is TRBJ1-6 and V is TRBV30; unclear D gene. The CDR3 contains 15 residues. In germline, CDR1 is GTSNPN, CDR2 SVGIG (reference sequence). CDR3 nucleotides: TGTGCCTGGAGCTACGCGGGAGGAGGTAATTCACTCCTCCACTTG. This translates into CAWSYAGGGNSLLHL.

A remark on this clonotype: The junction shows a germline mismatch at one end, possibly a read error. The V and J genes are TRBV12-3 or TRBV12-4 and TRBJ2-7, with D hard to call. The CDR3 is 16 amino acids. CDR3 nucleotide sequence: TGTGCCAGCAGTTTATTAGGCTCCGGTAACTCCTACGAGCAGTATTTC. Amino acids: CASSLLGSGNSYEQYF.

A word on this clonotype: At one boundary the junction diverges from the germline segment, which might be a read error. This rearrangement joins TRBV11-2 to TRBJ2-2; possible D gene TRBD2, 6 bases. CDR3 size: 15 residues. The germline V gene encodes CDR1 SGHAT and CDR2 FQNNGV. DNA for the CDR3: TGTGCCAGCAACTTTGCGGGATCGAACACCAGGGAACTGTTTTTT. Its translation: CASNFAGSNTRELFF.

Note on this clonotype: The conserved closing phenylalanine or tryptophan is absent in this CDR3, likely reflecting a read error. The J gene is TRBJ2-1, the V gene TRBV11-2; D gene uncertain. The germline V gene encodes CDR1 SGHAT and CDR2 FQNNGV. CDR3 length: 15 residues. The DNA for the CDR3 is TGTGCCGGCAGCTTAGTTGCAGGAGTTGTCAATGAGCAGTTCATC. It specifies CAGSLVAGVVNEQFI.

For this clonotype: A junction boundary mismatches the germline segment, possibly from a read error. The V and J genes are TRBV5-5 and TRBJ2-1, with a weak D call TRBD2 (5 bases). CDR3 size: 15 residues. CDR1 SGHKS and CDR2 YYEKEE come from the germline V gene (reference sequence). The CDR3: CAGSVVPGLYNEQFF. The CDR3 DNA is TGTGCCGGCAGCGTGGTTCCCGGACTGTACAATGAGCAGTTCTTC.

The CDR3 reads CASSNAGTSGRSHETQYF. CDR3 in DNA: TGTGCCAGCAGTAACGCCGGGACTAGCGGGAGGTCCCATGAGACACAATACTTC. The chain links TRBV11-2 to TRBJ2-5, with 15 bases aligning to TRBD2. J gave up 14 bases and V 6 bases, and 22 bases lay outside the gene matches. The CDR3 is 18 residues long. The V gene's germline CDR1 is SGHAT and CDR2 FQNNGV.

On this clonotype: At one of its ends the junction is not consistent with the germline gene, which may arise from a read error. The J gene is TRBJ1-2, the V gene TRBV6-2 or TRBV6-3; D gene unclear. The CDR3 spans 13 residues. Per germline, CDR1 MNHEY and CDR2 SVGEGT. The CDR3 nucleotides read TGTACCAGCAGTAATACCGCTCCCTATGGCTACACCTTC. It is translated as CTSSNTAPYGYTF.

Turning to this clonotype: At one of its ends the junction is not consistent with the germline gene, which may arise from a read error. V is TRBV29-1 and J is TRBJ2-6; a weak D match, TRBD1 (5 bases). The CDR3 covers 14 residues. Looked up from germline, CDR1 is SQVTM and CDR2 is ANQGSEA. The CDR3 coding sequence is TGCGGCGTTGAGGACATGTTGTCCGCCAACGTCCTGACTTTC. Translation gives CGVEDMLSANVLTF.

The V call is TRBV9, the J call TRBJ2-5; TRBD1 matches at 9 bases. This CDR3 contains 16 residues. Looked up from germline, CDR1 is SGDLS and CDR2 is YYNGEE. With 2 bases clipped from V and 1 base from J, the junction kept 6 bases outside the gene matches. The CDR3 coding sequence is TGTGCCAGCAGCGTCCTAGGACAGGGGTGCCAAGAGACCCAGTACTTC. This sequence encodes CASSVLGQGCQETQYF.